The entry below gives a single T cell receptor beta chain sequence along with its context. Its antigen is not known. This CDR3 comprises 15 residues. V was clipped by 7 bases and J by 1 base, with 18 bases between them. In germline, CDR1 is SGHRS, CDR2 YFSETQ. PCR was performed a second time for about 6 to 11 cycles using a sample-barcoded 5' primer and a J-beta primer mix. Every individual sample yielded 2.5 million or more paired-end reads (each containing CDR3). TCRdb processed the 5' RACE reads anew with MiXCR; each CDR3 protein has one entry. The table has hundreds of thousands of distinct CDR3 sequences, roughly 64% seen once. This sample is drawn from a study of blood T cells in healthy people across ages. PBMCs, at least 6.5 million per sample, were isolated. Study findings and constraints: Both naive CD4+ cell counts and diversity were greater in long-lived donors than in aged donors. Calculation of diversity from one million T cells yielded estimates considered to be underestimates.

This sequence originates from a man under 40 in good health. The sample taken for sequencing was blood. This rearrangement joins TRBV5-1 to TRBJ2-7; D may be TRBD2 (6 bases). This CDR3 is CASAVSGSGSYEQYF. The DNA of the CDR3 is TGCGCCAGCGCGGTGTCCGGGAGCGGATCCTACGAGCAGTACTTC.